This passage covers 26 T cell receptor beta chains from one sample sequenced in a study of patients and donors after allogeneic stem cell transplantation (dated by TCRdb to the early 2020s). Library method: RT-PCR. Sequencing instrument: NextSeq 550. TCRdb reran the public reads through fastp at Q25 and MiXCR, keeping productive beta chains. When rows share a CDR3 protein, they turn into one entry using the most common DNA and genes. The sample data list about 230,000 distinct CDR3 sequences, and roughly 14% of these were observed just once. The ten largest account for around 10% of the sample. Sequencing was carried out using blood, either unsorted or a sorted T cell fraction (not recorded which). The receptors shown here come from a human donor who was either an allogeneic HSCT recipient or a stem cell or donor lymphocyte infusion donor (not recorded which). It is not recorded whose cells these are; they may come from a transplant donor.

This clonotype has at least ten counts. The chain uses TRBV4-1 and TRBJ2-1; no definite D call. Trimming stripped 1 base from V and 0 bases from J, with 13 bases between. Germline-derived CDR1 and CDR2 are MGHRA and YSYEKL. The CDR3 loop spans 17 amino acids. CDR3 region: CASSQVDLGFSYNEQFF. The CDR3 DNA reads TGCGCCAGCAGCCAAGTCGACCTAGGGTTCTCCTACAATGAGCAGTTCTTC.

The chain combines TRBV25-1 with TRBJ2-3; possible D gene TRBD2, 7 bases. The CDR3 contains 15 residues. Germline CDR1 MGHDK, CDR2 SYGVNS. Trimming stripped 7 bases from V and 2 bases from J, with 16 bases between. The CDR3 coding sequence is TGTGCCAGCACCAATACGGGGGGCCCCACAGATACGCAGTATTTT. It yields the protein CASTNTGGPTDTQYF. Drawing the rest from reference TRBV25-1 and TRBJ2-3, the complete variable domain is EADIYQTPRYLVIGTGKKITLECSQTMGHDKMYWYQQDPGMELHLIHYSYGVNSTEKGDLSSESTVSRIRTEHFPLTLESARPSHTSQYLCASTNTGGPTDTQYFGPGTRLTVL.

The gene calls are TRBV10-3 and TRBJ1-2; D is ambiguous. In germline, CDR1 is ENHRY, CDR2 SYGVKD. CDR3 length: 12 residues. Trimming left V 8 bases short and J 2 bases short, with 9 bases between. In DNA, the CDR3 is TGTGCCATCGAGCAAGCGAACTATGGCTACACCTTC. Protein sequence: CAIEQANYGYTF.

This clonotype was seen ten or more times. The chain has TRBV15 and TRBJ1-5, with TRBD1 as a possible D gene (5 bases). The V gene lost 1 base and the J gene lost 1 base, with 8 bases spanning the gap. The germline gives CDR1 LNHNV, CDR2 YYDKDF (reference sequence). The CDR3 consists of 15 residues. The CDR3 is CATSRGGGSNQPQHF. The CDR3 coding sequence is TGTGCCACCAGCAGAGGCGGGGGAAGCAATCAGCCCCAGCATTTT. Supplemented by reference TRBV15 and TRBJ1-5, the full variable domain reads DAMVIQNPRYQVTQFGKPVTLSCSQTLNHNVMYWYQQKSSQAPKLLFHYYDKDFNNEADTPDNFQSRRPNTSFCFLDIRSPGLGDTAMYLCATSRGGGSNQPQHFGDGTRLSIL.

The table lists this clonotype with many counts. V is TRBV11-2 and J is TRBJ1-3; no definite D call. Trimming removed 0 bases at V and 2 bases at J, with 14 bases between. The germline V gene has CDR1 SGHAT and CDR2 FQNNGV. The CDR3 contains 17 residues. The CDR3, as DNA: TGTGCCAGCAGCTTAGATTTCTGGGCCCCTGCTGGAAACACCATATATTTT. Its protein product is CASSLDFWAPAGNTIYF.

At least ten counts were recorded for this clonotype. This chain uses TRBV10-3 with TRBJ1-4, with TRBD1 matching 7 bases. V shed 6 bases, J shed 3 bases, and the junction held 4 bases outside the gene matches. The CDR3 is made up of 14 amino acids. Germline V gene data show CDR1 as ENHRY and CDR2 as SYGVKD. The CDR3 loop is CAISHGTANEKLFF. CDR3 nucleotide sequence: TGTGCCATCAGCCACGGGACAGCTAATGAAAAACTGTTTTTT.

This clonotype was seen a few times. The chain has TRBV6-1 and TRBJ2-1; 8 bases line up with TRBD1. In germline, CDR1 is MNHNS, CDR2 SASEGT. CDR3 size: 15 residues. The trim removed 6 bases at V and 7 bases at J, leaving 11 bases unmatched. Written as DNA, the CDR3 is TGTGCCAGCAGACTCGAGGACAGGGCTGGGAATGAGCAGTTCTTC. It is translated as CASRLEDRAGNEQFF.

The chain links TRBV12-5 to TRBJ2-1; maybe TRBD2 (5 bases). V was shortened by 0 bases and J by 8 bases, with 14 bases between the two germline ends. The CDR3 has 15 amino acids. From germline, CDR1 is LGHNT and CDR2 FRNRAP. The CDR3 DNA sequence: TGTGCTAGTGGTTTGGTACGGGGTGGAATCGATGAGCAGTTCTTC. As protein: CASGLVRGGIDEQFF.

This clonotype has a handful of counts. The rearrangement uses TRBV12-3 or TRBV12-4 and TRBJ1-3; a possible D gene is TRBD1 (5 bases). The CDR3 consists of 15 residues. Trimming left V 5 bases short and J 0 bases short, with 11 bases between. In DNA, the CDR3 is TGTGCCAGCAGTCCCGTGGGGGACTCTGGAAACACCATATATTTT. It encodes CASSPVGDSGNTIYF.

Here the CDR3 reads CASSQAGTGINYGYTF. DNA of the CDR3: TGTGCCAGCAGCCAAGCTGGGACAGGAATTAACTATGGCTACACCTTC. The rearrangement joins TRBV14 to TRBJ1-2; the match to TRBD1 covers 8 bases. This CDR3 contains 16 residues. Germline V gene data show CDR1 as SGHDN and CDR2 as FVKESK. V trimming: 1 base; J trimming: 1 base; junction bases outside the gene matches: 5.

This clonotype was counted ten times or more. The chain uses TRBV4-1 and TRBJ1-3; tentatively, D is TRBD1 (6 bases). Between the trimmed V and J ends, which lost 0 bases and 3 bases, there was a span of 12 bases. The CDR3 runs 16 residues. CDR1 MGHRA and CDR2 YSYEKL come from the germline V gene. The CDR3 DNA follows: TGCGCCAGCAGCCAAGAAACGGACAGTATTGGAAACACCATATATTTT. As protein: CASSQETDSIGNTIYF.

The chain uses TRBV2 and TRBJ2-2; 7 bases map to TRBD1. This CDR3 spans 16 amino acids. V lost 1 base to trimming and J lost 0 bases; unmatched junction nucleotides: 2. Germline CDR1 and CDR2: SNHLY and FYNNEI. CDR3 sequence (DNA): TGTGCCAGCAGTGAAGGGGGGACAGCGAACACCGGGGAGCTGTTTTTT. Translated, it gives CASSEGGTANTGELFF.

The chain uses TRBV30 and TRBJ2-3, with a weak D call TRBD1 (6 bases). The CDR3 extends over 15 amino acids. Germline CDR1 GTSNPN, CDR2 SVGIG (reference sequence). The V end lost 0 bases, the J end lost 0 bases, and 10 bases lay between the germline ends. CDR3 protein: CAWSVGRGSTDTQYF. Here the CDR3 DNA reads TGTGCCTGGAGTGTTGGCAGGGGAAGCACAGATACGCAGTATTTT.

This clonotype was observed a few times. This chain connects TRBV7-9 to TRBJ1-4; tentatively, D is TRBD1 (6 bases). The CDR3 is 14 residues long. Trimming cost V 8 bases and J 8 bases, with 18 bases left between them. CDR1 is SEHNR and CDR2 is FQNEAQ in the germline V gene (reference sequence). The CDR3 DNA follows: TGTGCCAGCTCAGAGGACAGCCAAACAGAAAAACTGTTTTTT. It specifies CASSEDSQTEKLFF.

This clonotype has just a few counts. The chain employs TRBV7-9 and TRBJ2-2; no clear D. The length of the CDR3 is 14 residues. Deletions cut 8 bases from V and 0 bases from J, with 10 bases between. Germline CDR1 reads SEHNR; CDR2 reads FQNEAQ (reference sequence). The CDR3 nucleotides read TGTGCCAGCGTGGAAGCGTCGAACACCGGGGAGCTGTTTTTT. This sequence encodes CASVEASNTGELFF.

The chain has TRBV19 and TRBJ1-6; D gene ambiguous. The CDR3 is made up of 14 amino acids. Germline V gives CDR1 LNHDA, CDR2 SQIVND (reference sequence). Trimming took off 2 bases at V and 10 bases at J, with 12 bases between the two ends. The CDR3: CASSISGRLSPLHF. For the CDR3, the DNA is TGTGCCAGTAGTATATCGGGAAGGCTGTCACCCCTCCACTTT.

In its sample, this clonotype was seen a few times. The CDR3 spells CASSPDASNQPQHF. DNA for the CDR3: TGTGCCAGCAGCCCGGACGCTAGCAATCAGCCCCAGCATTTT. The chain combines TRBV7-3 with TRBJ1-5; D uncertain. V lost 5 bases to trimming and J lost 0 bases, with 8 bases between them. The germline V gene encodes CDR1 SGHTA and CDR2 FQGTGA. This CDR3 contains 14 residues.

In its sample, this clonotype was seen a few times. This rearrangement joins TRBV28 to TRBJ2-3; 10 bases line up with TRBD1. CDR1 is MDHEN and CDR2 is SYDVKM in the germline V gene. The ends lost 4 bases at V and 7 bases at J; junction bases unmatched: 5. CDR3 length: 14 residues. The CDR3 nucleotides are TGTGCCAGCAGTTCCCGGACAGGGGGGTATACGCAGTATTTT. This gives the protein CASSSRTGGYTQYF.

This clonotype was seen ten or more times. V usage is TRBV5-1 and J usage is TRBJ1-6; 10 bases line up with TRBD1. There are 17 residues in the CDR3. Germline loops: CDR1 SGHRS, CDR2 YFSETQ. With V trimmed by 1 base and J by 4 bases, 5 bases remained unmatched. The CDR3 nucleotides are TGCGCCAGCAGCTTGAGGGGGACAGGGGAGTATAATTCACCCCTCCACTTT. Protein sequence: CASSLRGTGEYNSPLHF.

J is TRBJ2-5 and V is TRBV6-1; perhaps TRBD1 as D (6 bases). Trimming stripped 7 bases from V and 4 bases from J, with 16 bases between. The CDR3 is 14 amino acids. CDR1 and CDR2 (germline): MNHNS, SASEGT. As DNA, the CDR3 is TGTGCCAGCATCGACTGGGGGCAAGGAGAGACCCAGTACTTC. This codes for CASIDWGQGETQYF.

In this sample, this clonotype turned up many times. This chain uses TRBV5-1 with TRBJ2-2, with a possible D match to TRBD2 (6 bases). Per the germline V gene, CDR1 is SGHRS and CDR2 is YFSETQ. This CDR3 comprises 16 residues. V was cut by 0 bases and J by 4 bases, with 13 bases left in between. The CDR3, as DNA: TGCGCCAGCAGCTTGGGATCGGGAGCGGGCACCGGGGAGCTGTTTTTT. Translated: CASSLGSGAGTGELFF.

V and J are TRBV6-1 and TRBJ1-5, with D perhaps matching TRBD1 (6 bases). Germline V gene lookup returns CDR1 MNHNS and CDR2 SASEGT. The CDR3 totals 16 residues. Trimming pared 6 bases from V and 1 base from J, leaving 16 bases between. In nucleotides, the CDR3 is TGTGCCAGCAGCCGCGCTAAGGGGGGCAGCAATCAGCCCCAGCATTTT. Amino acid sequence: CASSRAKGGSNQPQHF.

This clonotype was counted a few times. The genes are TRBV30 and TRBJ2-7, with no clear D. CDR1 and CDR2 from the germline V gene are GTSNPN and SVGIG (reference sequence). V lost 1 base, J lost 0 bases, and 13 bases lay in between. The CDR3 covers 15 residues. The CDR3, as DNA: TGTGCCTGGAGTGGTGACAAACGTTCCTCCTACGAGCAGTACTTC. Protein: CAWSGDKRSSYEQYF.

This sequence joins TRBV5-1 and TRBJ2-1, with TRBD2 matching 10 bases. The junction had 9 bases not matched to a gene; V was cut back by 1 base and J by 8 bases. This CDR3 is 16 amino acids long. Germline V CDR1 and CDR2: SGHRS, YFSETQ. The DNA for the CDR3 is TGCGCCAGCAGCTTGAGACTAGCGGGCATCCGATATGAGCAGTTCTTC. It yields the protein CASSLRLAGIRYEQFF.

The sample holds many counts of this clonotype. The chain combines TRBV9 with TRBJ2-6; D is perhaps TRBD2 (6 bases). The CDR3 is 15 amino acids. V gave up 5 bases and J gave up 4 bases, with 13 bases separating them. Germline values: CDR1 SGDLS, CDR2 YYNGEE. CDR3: CASRPGGQGANVLTF. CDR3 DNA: TGTGCCAGCAGACCCGGAGGGCAAGGGGCCAACGTCCTGACTTTC.

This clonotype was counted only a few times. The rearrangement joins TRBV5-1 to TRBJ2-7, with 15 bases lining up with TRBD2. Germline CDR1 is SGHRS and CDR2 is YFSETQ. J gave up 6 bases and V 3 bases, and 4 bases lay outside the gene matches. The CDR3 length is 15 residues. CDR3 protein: CASSSQGLAGGEQYF. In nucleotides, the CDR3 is TGCGCCAGCAGCTCTCAGGGACTAGCGGGAGGCGAGCAGTACTTC.